Shown below are 14 T cell receptor beta chains from a single sample sequenced in a study of human T cells and chemical hapten exposure. TCRdb analysed the RACE reads with MiXCR anew, one entry per CDR3 protein. The sample lists tens of thousands of distinct CDR3 sequences, about 9.4% seen once, with 3% to 3.5% in the top ten. The time point denotes: patch test 1, 2 weeks after DPC sensitization. The sample's treatment: therapeutic diphenylcyclopropenone sensitization with weekly scalp DPC. This material consisted of whole blood, taken in connection with sensitization to the hapten diphenylcyclopropenone (DPC). These receptors were taken from a middle-aged woman with alopecia areata. Some clones in this sample may be carry-over from other donors' samples.

This clonotype was seen a handful of times. The chain carries TRBV4-1 and TRBJ2-7; TRBD1 is a possible D gene (5 bases). This CDR3 has 16 amino acids. In germline, CDR1 is MGHRA, CDR2 YSYEKL. V was cut by 1 base and J by 0 bases, with 13 bases left in between. This CDR3 is CASSQAPTGLSYEQYF. The CDR3 coding sequence is TGCGCCAGCAGCCAAGCCCCTACAGGCCTCTCCTACGAGCAGTACTTC.

This clonotype was seen repeatedly, ten times or more. This sequence joins TRBV5-1 and TRBJ2-3; D possibly corresponds to TRBD1 (6 bases). Looked up from germline, CDR1 is SGHRS and CDR2 is YFSETQ. V was pared by 1 base and J by 4 bases, with 19 bases between. The CDR3 runs 17 residues. The CDR3 spells CASSLLTRQEWSDTQYF. The CDR3 region has the DNA TGCGCCAGCAGCTTGCTTACGCGACAGGAATGGTCAGATACGCAGTATTTT.

A remark on this clonotype: This may arise from a read error, as a much more abundant clone is one base away. Lacking the conserved final phenylalanine or tryptophan, this CDR3 likely reflects a read error. The chain uses TRBV4-3 and TRBJ2-1, with a possible D match to TRBD2 (5 bases). The V gene lost 0 bases and the J gene lost 7 bases, with 10 bases spanning the gap. Germline CDR1 reads LGHNA; CDR2 reads YSLEER. CDR3 length: 14 residues. The CDR3 bases are TGCGCCAGCAGCCAAGACCTAGCACCTAATGAGCAGTTCTCC. Translated: CASSQDLAPNEQFS.

About this clonotype: A much more abundant neighbour one base away suggests this may be a read error. This chain connects TRBV19 to TRBJ2-7, with 10 nucleotides matching TRBD1. There are 14 residues in the CDR3. The germline V gene has CDR1 LNHDA and CDR2 SQIVND (reference sequence). The CDR3 sequence is CARSAGTGVYEQYF. In nucleotides, the CDR3 is TGTGCCCGTAGTGCCGGGACAGGGGTTTACGAGCAGTACTTC.

This chain joins TRBV7-9 and TRBJ2-5; D tentatively reads TRBD1 or TRBD2 (7 bases each). Per germline, CDR1 SEHNR and CDR2 FQNEAQ (reference sequence). This CDR3 contains 14 residues. The germline V and J ends were trimmed by 5 bases and 4 bases, with 14 bases remaining between them. The DNA of the CDR3 is TGTGCCAGCAGCAACTCAGGGGGGGGAGAGACCCAGTACTTC. Its translation: CASSNSGGGETQYF.

V usage is TRBV2 and J usage is TRBJ2-1; D unresolved. CDR3 length: 14 residues. Germline V lookup: CDR1 SNHLY, CDR2 FYNNEI. V was cut by 4 bases and J by 9 bases, with 16 bases left in between. CDR3 residues: CASSAPAWDTEQFF. For the CDR3, the DNA is TGTGCCAGCAGTGCTCCTGCGTGGGATACTGAGCAGTTCTTC.

This clonotype was recorded a few times. V and J are TRBV7-9 and TRBJ2-7; 9 bases are a match to TRBD1. The germline V gene has CDR1 SEHNR and CDR2 FQNEAQ (reference sequence). The V segment lost 3 bases and the J segment 2 bases; nucleotides outside the gene matches: 8. The CDR3 is made up of 16 amino acids. The CDR3 spells CASSFLQGATPYEQYF. The DNA for the CDR3 is TGTGCCAGCAGCTTTTTACAGGGGGCGACCCCCTACGAGCAGTACTTC.

This clonotype was detected many times. V is TRBV6-1 and J is TRBJ1-5; D gene unclear. V dropped 6 bases and J dropped 6 bases, with 9 bases sitting between them. This CDR3 is built from 12 residues. CDR1 is MNHNS and CDR2 is SASEGT in the germline V gene. The CDR3 spells CASRLGGQPQHF. Written as DNA, the CDR3 is TGTGCCAGCAGGCTCGGCGGTCAGCCCCAGCATTTT.

In this sample, this clonotype turned up a few times. The V and J genes are TRBV29-1 and TRBJ2-1; either TRBD1 or TRBD2 may supply D (5 bases each). Trimming removed 8 bases at V and 7 bases at J, with 18 bases between. The CDR3 is made up of 13 amino acids. Germline CDR1 is SQVTM and CDR2 is ANQGSEA. This CDR3 is CSQSRGVKNEQFF. The DNA of the CDR3 is TGCAGCCAGTCACGAGGGGTCAAGAATGAGCAGTTCTTC.

Only a few counts were recorded for this clonotype. This chain links TRBV6-5 with TRBJ1-1; D is undetermined. Germline CDR1 MNHEY, CDR2 SVGAGI. The CDR3 contains 15 residues. Trimming shortened V by 8 bases and J by 4 bases, and 20 bases separated the two germline ends. The CDR3 DNA sequence: TGTGCCAGCGCGTATTCCCCCTCTTTTGGCACTGAAGCTTTCTTT. This codes for CASAYSPSFGTEAFF.

At least ten counts were recorded for this clonotype. V and J are TRBV6-6 and TRBJ1-1; no clear D. The V and J ends lost 0 bases and 8 bases respectively, with 13 bases between them. The germline V gene encodes CDR1 MNHNY and CDR2 SVGAGI (reference sequence). The CDR3 runs to 14 residues. CDR3 amino acids: CASSYSITGVEAFF. CDR3 DNA: TGTGCCAGCAGTTACTCGATAACGGGAGTAGAAGCTTTCTTT.

This clonotype was observed a few times. The chain joins TRBV15 to TRBJ2-3; 7 nucleotides match TRBD2. The CDR3 contains 16 residues. Germline CDR1 and CDR2: LNHNV and YYDKDF (reference sequence). The V and J ends lost 1 base and 2 bases, in that order; junction bases with no gene match: 6. CDR3 nucleotides: TGTGCCACCAGCAGAGCTCTGAGCGGGGTCACAGATACGCAGTATTTT. This codes for CATSRALSGVTDTQYF.

The sample holds many counts of this clonotype. V is TRBV5-6 and J is TRBJ2-7; TRBD2 might be the D (6 bases). The CDR3 is made up of 15 amino acids. Germline CDR1 is SGHDT and CDR2 is YYEEEE. V lost 4 bases and J 5 bases, leaving 19 bases between the germline ends. CDR3 sequence reads: CASSTSFVGGDEQYF. In nucleotides, the CDR3 is TGTGCCAGCAGCACATCCTTCGTCGGAGGGGACGAGCAGTACTTC.

This clonotype was detected ten times or more. The V gene is TRBV4-3, the J gene TRBJ1-2; 7 nucleotides match TRBD1. The V gene end was trimmed by 3 bases and the J gene end by 0 bases; junction bases not matched to a gene: 13. CDR1 is LGHNA, CDR2 YSLEER, per germline. The CDR3 spans 18 residues. In DNA, the CDR3 is TGCGCCAGCAGCCACCAAAGCTTAACAGGGGACCCTAACTATGGCTACACCTTC. Translation: CASSHQSLTGDPNYGYTF.